Presented here are 5 T cell receptor beta chains from one specimen sequenced in a study of neoadjuvant anti-PD-1 for oral cavity cancer. This table comes from immunoSEQ multiplex PCR, and its TCRdb copy is limited to in-frame clones, with some not included. The sample has 75,000 or so clones; around 80% are singletons. Sequenced material: PBMCs, taken before nivolumab (anti-PD-1) treatment. The receptor set was obtained from a person between 35 and 79 years old with oral cavity squamous cell carcinoma.

This clone rates as medium-sized (0.01 to 0.1%). This chain links TRBV10-2 with TRBJ1-5; 7 bases agree with TRBD1. V gave up 6 bases and J gave up 3 bases; unmatched junction bases: 2. The CDR3 is 13 residues long. Germline V lookup: CDR1 WSHSY, CDR2 SAAADI. Here the CDR3 DNA reads TGCGCCAGCAGAGGACAGGCCAATCAGCCCCAGCATTTT. It is translated as CASRGQANQPQHF.

The J gene is TRBJ1-1, the V gene TRBV20-1; D unresolved. The V gene lost 0 bases and the J gene lost 10 bases, with 6 bases spanning the gap. CDR3 length: 10 residues. Germline CDR1 and CDR2: DFQATT and SNEGSKA (reference sequence). The CDR3 nucleotides are TGCAGTGCTAGAGACGGGCGAGCTTTCTTT. Its translation: CSARDGRAFF.

V and J are TRBV15 and TRBJ1-2, with D unclear. This CDR3 has 14 residues. V was clipped by 4 bases and J by 2 bases, with 11 bases between them. Germline CDR1 is LNHNV and CDR2 is YYDKDF (reference sequence). The CDR3 nucleotides are TGTGCCACCAGCACGACTGACGGGAACTATGGCTACACCTTC. This codes for CATSTTDGNYGYTF. Using reference TRBV15 and TRBJ1-2 for the parts outside the CDR3, the full variable domain is DAMVIQNPRYQVTQFGKPVTLSCSQTLNHNVMYWYQQKSSQAPKLLFHYYDKDFNNEADTPDNFQSRRPNTSFCFLDIRSPGLGDTAMYLCATSTTDGNYGYTFGSGTRLTVV.

The chain uses TRBV30 and TRBJ2-6; 7 bases map to TRBD1. CDR1 and CDR2 (germline): GTSNPN, SVGIG (reference sequence). V dropped 3 bases and J dropped 0; count of bases not matched to a gene: 14. This CDR3 region has 19 residues. Here the CDR3 DNA reads TGTGCCTGGAGCCGAGGTAGACGGGACAGTGCCTCTGGGGCCAACGTCCTGACTTTC. Translation gives CAWSRGRRDSASGANVLTF.

This clone was observed a handful of times. This chain connects TRBV7-6 to TRBJ2-7; TRBD2 aligns across 7 bases. Trimming removed 0 bases from V and 6 bases from J; junction bases left unmatched: 5. There are 14 residues in the CDR3. Germline-derived CDR1 and CDR2 are SGHVS and FNYEAQ. CDR3 in DNA: TGTGCCAGCAGCTTAGCGGGAGGGCCACTCGAGCAGTACTTC. Its translation: CASSLAGGPLEQYF. Variable domain in full (rest from reference TRBV7-6 and TRBJ2-7): GAGVSQSPRYKVTKRGQDVALRCDPISGHVSLYWYRQALGQGPEFLTYFNYEAQQDKSGLPNDRFSAERPEGSISTLTIQRTEQRDSAMYRCASSLAGGPLEQYFGPGTRLTVT.